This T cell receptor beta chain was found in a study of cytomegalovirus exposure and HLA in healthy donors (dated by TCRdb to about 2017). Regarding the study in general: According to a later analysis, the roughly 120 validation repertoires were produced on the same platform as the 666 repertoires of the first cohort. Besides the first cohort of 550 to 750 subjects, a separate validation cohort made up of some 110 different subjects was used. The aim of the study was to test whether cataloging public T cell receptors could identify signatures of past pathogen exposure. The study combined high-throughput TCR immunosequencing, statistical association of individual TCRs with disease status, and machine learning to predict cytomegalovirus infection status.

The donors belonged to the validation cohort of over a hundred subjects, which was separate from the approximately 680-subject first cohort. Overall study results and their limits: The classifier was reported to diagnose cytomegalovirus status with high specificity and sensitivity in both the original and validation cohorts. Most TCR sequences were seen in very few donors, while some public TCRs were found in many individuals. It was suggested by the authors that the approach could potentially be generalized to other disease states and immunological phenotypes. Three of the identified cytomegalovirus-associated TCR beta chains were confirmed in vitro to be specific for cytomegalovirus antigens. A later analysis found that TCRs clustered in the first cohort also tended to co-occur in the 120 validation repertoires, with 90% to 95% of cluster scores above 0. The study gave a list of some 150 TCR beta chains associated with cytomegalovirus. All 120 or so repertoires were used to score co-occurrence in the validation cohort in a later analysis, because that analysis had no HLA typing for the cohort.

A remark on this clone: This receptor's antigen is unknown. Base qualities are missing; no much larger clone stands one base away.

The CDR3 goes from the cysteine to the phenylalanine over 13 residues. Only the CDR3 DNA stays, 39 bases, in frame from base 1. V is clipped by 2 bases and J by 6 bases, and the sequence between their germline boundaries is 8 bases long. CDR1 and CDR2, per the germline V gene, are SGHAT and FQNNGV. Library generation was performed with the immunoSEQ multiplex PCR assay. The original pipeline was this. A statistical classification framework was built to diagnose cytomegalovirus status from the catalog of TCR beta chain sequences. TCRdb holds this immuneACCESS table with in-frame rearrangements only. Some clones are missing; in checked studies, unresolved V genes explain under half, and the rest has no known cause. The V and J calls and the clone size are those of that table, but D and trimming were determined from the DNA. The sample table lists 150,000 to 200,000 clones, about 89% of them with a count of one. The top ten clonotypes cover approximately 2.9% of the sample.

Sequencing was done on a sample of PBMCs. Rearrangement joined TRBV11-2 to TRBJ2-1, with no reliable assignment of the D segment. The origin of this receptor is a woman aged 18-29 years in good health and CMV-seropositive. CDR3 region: CASSLNQLNEQFF. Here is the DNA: TGTGCCAGCAGCTTAAACCAACTCAATGAGCAGTTCTTC. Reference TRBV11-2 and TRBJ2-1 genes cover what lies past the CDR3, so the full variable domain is EAGVAQSPRYKIIEKRQSVAFWCNPISGHATLYWYQQILGQGPKLLIQFQNNGVVDDSQLPKDRFSAERLKGVDSTLKIQPAKLEDSAVYLCASSLNQLNEQFFGPGTRLTVL.